This paragraph reports one T cell receptor (delta chain). Translating this DNA gives a protein that differs at residue 12 from the TCRdb one, which belongs to a much larger clone; a read error is likely, and the protein shown is this translation. TCRdb reanalyzed the RT-PCR reads using CATT. This repertoire shows several hundred delta-chain clones, 8% to 9.5% found once; its top ten account for roughly 50%. The data are from a study of gamma-delta T cells after stem cell transplantation. Germline CDR1 GEAIGNYY, CDR2 EKD. CDR3 length: 15 residues. The sample consisted of gamma-delta T cells. The genes are TRDV2 and TRDJ1; D perhaps matches TRDD3 (6 bases). This sequence originates from a human donor. It is not recorded whose cells these are; they may come from a transplant donor. CDR3 coding DNA: TGTGCCTGTGACGGGATAGCCCCACGGACCGATGAACTCATCTTT. Translating gives CACDGIAPRTDELIF.